This is a list of T cell receptor beta chains from one sample in a study of T cell changes during pregnancy in multiple sclerosis. Produced via immunoSEQ multiplex PCR; TCRdb's table is partial and in-frame only. The table shows 40,000 to 45,000 clones, with 89% occurring only once. The material was CD4+ T cells from peripheral blood mononuclear cells, obtained in the first trimester of pregnancy. The source is a female donor with multiple sclerosis, enrolled in a pregnancy study. Each CDR3 is given with its conserved first and last residue. D genes are given only for firm matches. Clone size, where shown, is once, few, many, or a class for clones that have expanded.

.,TRBV6-5,.,TRBJ2-3,CASSLRFDFLTQYF,TGTGCCAGCAGCCTCCGATTCGACTTTCTTACGCAGTATTTT
TRBD2,TRBV5-4,.,TRBJ2-3,CASSFTKLAATDTQYF,TGTGCCAGCAGCTTCACTAAACTAGCGGCCACAGATACGCAGTATTTT
.,TRBV6-5,.,TRBJ2-1,CASTDTGVEQFF,TGTGCCAGCACCGACACGGGGGTGGAGCAGTTCTTC
TRBD2,TRBV7-3,.,TRBJ2-1,CASSSQPEGLDPQFF,TGTGCCAGCAGCTCCCAACCGGAGGGACTAGACCCCCAGTTCTTC
.,TRBV12-5,.,TRBJ2-5,CASSAGGWQETQYF,TGTGCTAGTTCCGCCGGCGGTTGGCAAGAGACCCAGTACTTC
TRBD2,TRBV5-1,.,TRBJ2-1,CASSLSGSSGSLQQFF,TGCGCCAGCAGCTTATCGGGGTCTAGCGGGAGTTTACAGCAGTTCTTC
TRBD1,TRBV11-1,.,TRBJ2-1,CASSYRGTYNEQFF,TGTGCCAGCAGTTACAGGGGAACCTACAATGAGCAGTTCTTC
TRBD2,TRBV4-3,.,TRBJ2-1,CASSQGLALGYEQFF,TGCGCCAGCAGCCAAGGACTAGCGCTAGGCTATGAGCAGTTCTTC
TRBD1,TRBV11-3,.,TRBJ2-7,CASSPGTGTGGWYEQYF,TGTGCCAGCAGCCCCGGAACCGGGACAGGGGGCTGGTACGAGCAGTACTTC
.,TRBV2,.,TRBJ2-4,CASSAEDKNIQYF,TGTGCCAGCAGTGCTGAGGACAAAAACATTCAGTACTTC
.,TRBV6-6,.,TRBJ2-3,CASKTSDTPGTDTQYF,TGTGCCAGCAAGACCTCCGACACTCCGGGCACAGATACGCAGTATTTT
.,TRBV18,.,TRBJ1-3,CASSGAGNTIYF,TGTGCCAGCTCAGGGGCAGGAAACACCATATATTTT
TRBD1,TRBV7-9,.,TRBJ2-7,CASSPGQGAGEQYF,TGTGCCAGCAGCCCAGGACAGGGGGCAGGCGAGCAGTACTTC
TRBD1,TRBV28,.,TRBJ2-7,CASSLGGTGIAEQYF,TGTGCCAGCAGTTTAGGGGGGACAGGGATTGCGGAGCAGTACTTC
TRBD1,TRBV28,.,TRBJ2-7,CASRTTGTVSYEQYF,TGTGCCAGCAGAACGACCGGGACAGTTTCCTACGAGCAGTACTTC
TRBD2,TRBV7-2,.,TRBJ2-7,CASSFIRLAGAGYEQYF,TGTGCCAGCAGCTTTATACGACTAGCGGGGGCGGGCTACGAGCAGTACTTC
TRBD2,TRBV29-1,.,TRBJ2-5,CSLRLAASHQETQYF,TGCAGCCTGCGACTAGCGGCAAGTCACCAAGAGACCCAGTACTTC
.,TRBV7-3,once,TRBJ2-3,CASSLRQSTDTQYF,TGTGCCAGCAGCTTAAGACAGTCCACAGATACGCAGTATTTT
TRBD1,TRBV5-1,.,TRBJ1-1,CASRFGTGLRDTEAFF,TGCGCCAGCAGGTTTGGGACAGGGCTAAGGGACACTGAAGCTTTCTTT
.,TRBV28,.,TRBJ2-7,CASSLSRKNAYEQYF,TGTGCCAGCAGTTTATCGCGAAAGAATGCCTACGAGCAGTACTTC
TRBD1,TRBV7-9,few,TRBJ1-2,CASSRDSKGGYTF,TGTGCCAGCAGCCGGGACAGCAAGGGAGGCTACACCTTC
TRBD1,TRBV27,.,TRBJ1-2,CASSLSFLDRGTGYTF,TGTGCCAGCAGTTTATCTTTCTTGGACAGGGGAACTGGCTACACCTTC
.,TRBV9,.,TRBJ2-7,CASASSPAYEQYF,TGTGCCAGCGCTAGCAGTCCCGCCTACGAGCAGTACTTC
TRBD1,TRBV30,.,TRBJ2-7,CAWSQGTVFEQYF,TGTGCCTGGAGTCAGGGGACAGTATTCGAGCAGTACTTC
TRBD1,TRBV29-1,.,TRBJ1-1,CSVYRGAEAFF,TGCAGCGTCTACAGGGGAGCTGAAGCTTTCTTT
TRBD1,TRBV5-1,.,TRBJ1-2,CASSLGDSGYGYTF,TGCGCCAGCAGCTTGGGGGACAGCGGCTATGGCTACACCTTC
TRBD1,TRBV18,.,TRBJ1-2,CASSSGQGNGYTF,TGTGCCAGCTCATCTGGACAGGGGAATGGCTACACCTTC
TRBD1,TRBV5-1,.,TRBJ2-2,CASSLTGGTGGELFF,TGCGCCAGCAGCTTGACAGGGGGTACAGGCGGGGAGCTGTTTTTT
.,TRBV5-1,.,TRBJ2-3,CASSLEVLSRGTDTQYF,TGCGCCAGCAGCTTGGAGGTCCTATCCCGGGGCACAGATACGCAGTATTTT
TRBD2,TRBV28,once,TRBJ2-1,CASIASGSSYNEQFF,TGTGCCAGCATTGCTAGCGGGAGCTCCTACAATGAGCAGTTCTTC
.,TRBV7-2,.,TRBJ2-3,CASSLTPLPGAVDTQYF,TGTGCCAGCAGCTTAACCCCCCTCCCGGGAGCAGTAGATACGCAGTATTTT
TRBD1,TRBV9,.,TRBJ2-3,CASSVSQQQGQERDTQYF,TGTGCCAGCAGCGTATCCCAACAACAGGGGCAAGAGAGAGATACGCAGTATTTT
.,TRBV18,.,TRBJ2-7,CASSSRDSSYEQYF,TGTGCCAGCTCAAGCCGGGACTCCTCCTACGAGCAGTACTTC
TRBD1,TRBV2,.,TRBJ1-1,CASRFMEDRGTEAFF,TGTGCCAGCAGATTCATGGAAGACAGGGGCACTGAAGCTTTCTTT
.,TRBV5-1,.,TRBJ1-5,CASSLAPEYQPQHF,TGCGCCAGCAGCTTGGCGCCGGAGTATCAGCCCCAGCATTTT
.,TRBV12-5,few,TRBJ1-3,CASGLANRAGNTIYF,TGTGCTAGTGGTTTGGCAAACAGGGCTGGAAACACCATATATTTT
TRBD1,TRBV5-6,.,TRBJ1-1,CASSLTGGASTEAFF,TGTGCCAGCAGCTTGACAGGGGGCGCATCAACTGAAGCTTTCTTT
TRBD1,TRBV4-1,.,TRBJ1-6,CASSQGQGPPSPLHF,TGCGCCAGCAGCCAGGGACAGGGTCCCCCTTCACCCCTCCACTTT
TRBD2,TRBV9,.,TRBJ2-1,CASSSNLLAVEQFF,TGTGCCAGCAGCAGTAACCTTCTAGCGGTAGAGCAGTTCTTC
TRBD2,TRBV5-1,once,TRBJ2-1,CASSLVSGRATEQFF,TGCGCCAGCAGCTTGGTTAGCGGGAGGGCCACTGAGCAGTTCTTC
TRBD1,TRBV28,once,TRBJ1-5,CASTRRPQGKFQPQHF,TGTGCCAGCACTAGGAGGCCACAGGGGAAGTTTCAGCCCCAGCATTTT
.,TRBV5-6,once,TRBJ2-1,CASSLFLGFRDNEQFF,TGTGCCAGCAGCTTGTTCTTGGGTTTTCGGGACAATGAGCAGTTCTTC
TRBD1,TRBV5-4,.,TRBJ1-2,CASRRVGQGNYGYTF,TGTGCCAGCAGAAGGGTAGGACAGGGGAACTATGGCTACACCTTC
TRBD1,TRBV29-1,.,TRBJ2-5,CSGGQWETQYF,TGCAGCGGGGGACAGTGGGAGACCCAGTACTTC
TRBD1,TRBV28,.,TRBJ1-2,CASSSQGLSSYYGYTF,TGTGCCAGCAGTTCACAGGGGTTGTCGTCTTACTATGGCTACACCTTC
.,TRBV5-1,.,TRBJ2-7,CASSLDSQGRVEQYF,TGCGCCAGCAGCTTGGATTCCCAGGGGAGAGTCGAGCAGTACTTC
.,TRBV5-6,.,TRBJ1-1,CASSLLGNTEAFF,TGTGCCAGCAGCTTGCTCGGGAACACTGAAGCTTTCTTT
TRBD1,TRBV9,.,TRBJ1-4,CASSRDRKEKLFF,TGTGCCAGCAGCAGGGACAGAAAAGAAAAACTGTTTTTT
TRBD1,TRBV11-2,.,TRBJ1-4,CASSEIGQGREKLFF,TGTGCCAGCAGCGAAATAGGACAGGGCCGGGAAAAACTGTTTTTT
TRBD2,TRBV10-3,.,TRBJ2-1,CAISETSGTYNEQFF,TGTGCCATCAGTGAGACTAGCGGAACCTACAATGAGCAGTTCTTC
.,TRBV7-9,.,TRBJ1-1,CASSILTGNVAFF,TGTGCCAGCAGCATCCTAACAGGGAATGTAGCTTTCTTT
TRBD1,TRBV9,.,TRBJ1-6,CASSAAGGRGLGPYNSPLHF,TGTGCCAGCAGCGCCGCAGGGGGAAGGGGGCTCGGTCCCTATAATTCACCCCTCCACTTT
TRBD2,TRBV7-9,.,TRBJ2-3,CASSSKPAGSTDTQYF,TGTGCCAGCAGCTCTAAGCCAGCGGGGAGCACAGATACGCAGTATTTT
TRBD2,TRBV7-9,.,TRBJ2-3,CASSPKTSGMSNTQYF,TGTGCCAGCAGCCCGAAGACTAGCGGGATGAGTAATACGCAGTATTTT
TRBD1,TRBV5-1,.,TRBJ1-2,CASSLGISGQGGYTF,TGCGCCAGCAGCTTGGGAATCTCGGGACAGGGAGGCTACACCTTC
TRBD1,TRBV5-4,.,TRBJ2-2,CASSAKQGAGTGELFF,TGTGCCAGCAGCGCAAAACAGGGGGCGGGGACCGGGGAGCTGTTTTTT